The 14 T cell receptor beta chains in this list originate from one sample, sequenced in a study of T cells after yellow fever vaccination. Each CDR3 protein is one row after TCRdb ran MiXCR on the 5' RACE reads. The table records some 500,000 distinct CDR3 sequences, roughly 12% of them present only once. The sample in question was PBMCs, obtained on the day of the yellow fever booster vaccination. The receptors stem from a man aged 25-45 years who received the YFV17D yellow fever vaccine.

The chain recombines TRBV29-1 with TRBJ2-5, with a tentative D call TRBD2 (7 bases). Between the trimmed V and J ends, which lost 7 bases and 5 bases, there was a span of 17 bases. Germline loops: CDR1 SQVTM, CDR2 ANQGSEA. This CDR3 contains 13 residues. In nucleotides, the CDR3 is TGCAGCGCCCGAAGGGGGGGCGGGGAGACCCAGTACTTC. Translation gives CSARRGGGETQYF. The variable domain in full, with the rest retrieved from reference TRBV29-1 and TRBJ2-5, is SAVISQKPSRDICQRGTSLTIQCQVDSQVTMMFWYRQQPGQSLTLIATANQGSEATYESGFVIDKFPISRPNLTFSTLTVSNMSPEDSSIYLCSARRGGGETQYFGPGTRLLVL.

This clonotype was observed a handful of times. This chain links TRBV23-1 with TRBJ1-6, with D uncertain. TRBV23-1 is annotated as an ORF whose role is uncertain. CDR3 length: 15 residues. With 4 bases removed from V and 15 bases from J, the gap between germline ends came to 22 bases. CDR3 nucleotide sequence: TGCGCCAGCAGTCGAGCAGAGACTCTTTACATGTACCTCCACTTT. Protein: CASSRAETLYMYLHF.

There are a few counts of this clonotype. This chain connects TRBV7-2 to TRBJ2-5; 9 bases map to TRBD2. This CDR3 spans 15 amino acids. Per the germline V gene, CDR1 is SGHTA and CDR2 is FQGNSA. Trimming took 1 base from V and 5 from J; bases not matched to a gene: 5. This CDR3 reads CASSLGGSGSETQYF. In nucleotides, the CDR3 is TGTGCCAGCAGCTTAGGGGGTAGCGGGAGTGAGACCCAGTACTTC.

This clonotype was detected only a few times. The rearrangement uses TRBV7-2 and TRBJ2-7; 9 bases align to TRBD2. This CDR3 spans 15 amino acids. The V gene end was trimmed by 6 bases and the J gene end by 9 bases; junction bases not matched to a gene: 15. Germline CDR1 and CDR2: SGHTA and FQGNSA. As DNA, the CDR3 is TGTGCCAGCAGTCCCGGAACGGGGACTAGCTTTAGGCAGTACTTC. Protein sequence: CASSPGTGTSFRQYF.

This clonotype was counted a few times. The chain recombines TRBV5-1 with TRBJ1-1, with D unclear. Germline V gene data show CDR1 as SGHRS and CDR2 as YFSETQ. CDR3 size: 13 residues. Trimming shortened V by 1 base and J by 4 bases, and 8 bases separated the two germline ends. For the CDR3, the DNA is TGCGCCAGCAGCTTGACTCTTAGCACTGAAGCTTTCTTT. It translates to CASSLTLSTEAFF.

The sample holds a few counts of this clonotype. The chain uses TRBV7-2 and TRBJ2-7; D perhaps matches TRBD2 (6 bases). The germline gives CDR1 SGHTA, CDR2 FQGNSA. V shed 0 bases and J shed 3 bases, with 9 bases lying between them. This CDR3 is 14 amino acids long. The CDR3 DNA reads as TGTGCCAGCAGCTTAGCCGGGACTTACTACGAGCAGTACTTC. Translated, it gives CASSLAGTYYEQYF. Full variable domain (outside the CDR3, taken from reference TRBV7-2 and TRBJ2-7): GAGVSQSPSNKVTEKGKDVELRCDPISGHTALYWYRQSLGQGLEFLIYFQGNSAPDKSGLPSDRFSAERTGGSVSTLTIQRTQQEDSAVYLCASSLAGTYYEQYFGPGTRLTVT.

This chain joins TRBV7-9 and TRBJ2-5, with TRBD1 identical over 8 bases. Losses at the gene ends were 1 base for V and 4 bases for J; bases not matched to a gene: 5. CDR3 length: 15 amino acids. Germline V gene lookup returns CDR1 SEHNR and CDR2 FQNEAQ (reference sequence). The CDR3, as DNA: TGTGCCAGCAGCTTAGTGGGCGACAGGGGAGAGACCCAGTACTTC. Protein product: CASSLVGDRGETQYF.

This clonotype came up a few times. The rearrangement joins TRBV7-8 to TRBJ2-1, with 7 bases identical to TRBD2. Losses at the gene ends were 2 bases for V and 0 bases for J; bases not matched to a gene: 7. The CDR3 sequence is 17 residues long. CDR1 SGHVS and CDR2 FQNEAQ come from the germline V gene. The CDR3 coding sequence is TGTGCCAGCAGCTTACGCAGTAGCGGGTCCTCCTACAATGAGCAGTTCTTC. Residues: CASSLRSSGSSYNEQFF.

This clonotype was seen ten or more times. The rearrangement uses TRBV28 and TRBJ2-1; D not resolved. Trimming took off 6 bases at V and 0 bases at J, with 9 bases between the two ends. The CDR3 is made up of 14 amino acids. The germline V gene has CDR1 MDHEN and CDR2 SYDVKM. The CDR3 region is CASRLPGSYNEQFF. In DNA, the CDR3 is TGTGCCAGCAGGTTACCTGGCTCCTACAATGAGCAGTTCTTC.

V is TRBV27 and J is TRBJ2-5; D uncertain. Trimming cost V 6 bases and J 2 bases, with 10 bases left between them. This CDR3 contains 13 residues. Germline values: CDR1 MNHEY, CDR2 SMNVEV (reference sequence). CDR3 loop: CASSRKEQETQYF. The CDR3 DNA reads TGTGCCAGCAGCCGGAAGGAGCAAGAGACCCAGTACTTC.

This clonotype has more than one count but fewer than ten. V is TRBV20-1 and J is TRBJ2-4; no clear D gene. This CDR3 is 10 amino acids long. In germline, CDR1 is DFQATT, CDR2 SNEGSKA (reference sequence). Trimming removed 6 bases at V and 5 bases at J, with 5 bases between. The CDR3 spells CSATENIQYF. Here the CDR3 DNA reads TGCAGTGCCACAGAAAACATTCAGTACTTC.

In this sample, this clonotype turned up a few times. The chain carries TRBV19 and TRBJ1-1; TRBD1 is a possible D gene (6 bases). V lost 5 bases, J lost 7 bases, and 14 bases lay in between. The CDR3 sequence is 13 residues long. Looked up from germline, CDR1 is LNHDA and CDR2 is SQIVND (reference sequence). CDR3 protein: CASSSPGVGEAFF. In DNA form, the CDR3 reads TGTGCCAGTAGTTCCCCAGGGGTGGGTGAAGCTTTCTTT. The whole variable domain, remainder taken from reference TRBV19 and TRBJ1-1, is DGGITQSPKYLFRKEGQNVTLSCEQNLNHDAMYWYRQDPGQGLRLIYYSQIVNDFQKGDIAEGYSVSREKKESFPLTVTSAQKNPTAFYLCASSSPGVGEAFFGQGTRLTVV.

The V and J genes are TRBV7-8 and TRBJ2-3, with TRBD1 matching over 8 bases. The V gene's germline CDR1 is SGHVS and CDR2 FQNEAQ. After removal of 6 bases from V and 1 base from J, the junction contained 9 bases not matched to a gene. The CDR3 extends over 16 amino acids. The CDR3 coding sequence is TGTGCCAGCAGTTCACCCTTGGGACAGGGCACAGATACGCAGTATTTT. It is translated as CASSSPLGQGTDTQYF.

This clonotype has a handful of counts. CDR3 amino acids: CATSDWAEKGQRIYEQYF. The DNA for the CDR3 is TGTGCCACCAGTGATTGGGCGGAGAAGGGACAGCGAATCTACGAGCAGTACTTC. The V gene is TRBV24-1, the J gene TRBJ2-7; 7 nucleotides agree with TRBD1. Germline V lookup: CDR1 KGHDR, CDR2 SFDVKD. V shed 2 bases and J 3 bases; nucleotides not matched to a gene: 15. The CDR3 runs to 18 residues.